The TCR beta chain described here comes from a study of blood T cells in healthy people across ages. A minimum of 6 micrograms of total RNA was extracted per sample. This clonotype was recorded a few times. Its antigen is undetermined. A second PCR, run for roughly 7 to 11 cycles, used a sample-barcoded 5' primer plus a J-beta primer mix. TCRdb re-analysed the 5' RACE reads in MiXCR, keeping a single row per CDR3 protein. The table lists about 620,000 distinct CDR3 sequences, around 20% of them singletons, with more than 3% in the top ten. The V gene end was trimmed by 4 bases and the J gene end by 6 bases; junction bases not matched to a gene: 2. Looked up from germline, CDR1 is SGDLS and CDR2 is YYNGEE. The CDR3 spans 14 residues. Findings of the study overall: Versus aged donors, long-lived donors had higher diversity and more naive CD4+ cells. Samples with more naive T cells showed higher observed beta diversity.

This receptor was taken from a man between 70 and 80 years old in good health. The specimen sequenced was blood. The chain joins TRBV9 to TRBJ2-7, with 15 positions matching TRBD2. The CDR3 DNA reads TGTGCCAGCAGCACGGGACTAGCGGGAGGCGAGCAGTACTTC. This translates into CASSTGLAGGEQYF.